This passage covers 20 T cell receptor beta chains from one sample sequenced in a study of T cell repertoires in cytomegalovirus infection. TCRdb used MiXCR to reprocess the reads, holding one entry per CDR3 protein. The sample comprises over 150,000 distinct CDR3 sequences, around 20% of which are singletons, and just under 3% rests with the top ten. Sequenced: PBMCs. The receptors were gathered from a human donor in good health (CMV status not recorded). Some clones in this sample may be carry-over from other donors' samples.

The J gene is TRBJ1-5, the V gene TRBV5-1; perhaps TRBD1 as D (6 bases). The length of the CDR3 is 14 residues. The V end was cut by 1 base, the J end by 4 bases, with 9 bases between. In germline, CDR1 is SGHRS, CDR2 YFSETQ. The CDR3 region is CASSLTTGNQPQHF. The DNA for the CDR3 is TGCGCCAGCAGCTTGACAACAGGGAATCAGCCCCAGCATTTT.

This clonotype was found many times. The genes are TRBV7-2 and TRBJ2-6; D could derive from TRBD1 or TRBD2 (5 bases each). The CDR3 is made up of 17 amino acids. Germline V CDR1 and CDR2: SGHTA, FQGNSA. The V and J ends lost 2 bases and 0 bases respectively, with 11 bases between them. For the CDR3, the DNA is TGTGCCAGCAGCTTACGCCAGGGAGACTCTGGGGCCAACGTCCTGACTTTC. Its translation is CASSLRQGDSGANVLTF. The full variable domain, in which reference TRBV7-2 and TRBJ2-6 provide the parts outside the CDR3, is GAGVSQSPSNKVTEKGKDVELRCDPISGHTALYWYRQSLGQGLEFLIYFQGNSAPDKSGLPSDRFSAERTGGSVSTLTIQRTQQEDSAVYLCASSLRQGDSGANVLTFGAGSRLTVL.

The CDR3 DNA follows: TGTGCCAGCAGCTTAGGAGTAGGGGCGGGAGGAAACACCATATATTTT. Translated: CASSLGVGAGGNTIYF. The chain employs TRBV7-8 and TRBJ1-3; D may be TRBD1 (5 bases). This CDR3 has 16 residues. Trimming cost V 1 base and J 4 bases, with 14 bases left between them. CDR1 and CDR2 from the germline V gene are SGHVS and FQNEAQ.

This clonotype was seen many times. CDR3 region: CASSSTGKAEAFF. The CDR3 DNA reads TGTGCCAGCAGTTCTACAGGGAAGGCTGAAGCTTTCTTT. The chain couples TRBV6-1 to TRBJ1-1; possible D gene TRBD1, 6 bases. Germline V gives CDR1 MNHNS, CDR2 SASEGT. Trimming shortened V by 5 bases and J by 6 bases, and 13 bases separated the two germline ends. This CDR3 is built from 13 residues.

This clonotype has more than one count but fewer than ten. V is TRBV12-3 or TRBV12-4 and J is TRBJ2-7; perhaps TRBD1 as D (6 bases). Trimming removed 6 bases from V and 3 bases from J, with 21 bases in between. The CDR3 runs 16 residues. Here the CDR3 DNA reads TGTGCCAGCAGCCCTGGGGGCTTGGTACAACTCTACGAGCAGTACTTC. The encoded protein is CASSPGGLVQLYEQYF.

A few counts support this clonotype. The V and J genes are TRBV6-2 or TRBV6-3 and TRBJ2-1; 7 bases map to TRBD1. The CDR3 extends over 15 amino acids. J gave up 4 bases and V 6 bases, and 9 bases lay outside the gene matches. Germline V lookup: CDR1 MNHEY, CDR2 SVGEGT. The CDR3 sequence: CASSTLGGPYNEQFF. CDR3 nucleotides: TGTGCCAGCAGCACCCTAGGGGGCCCTTACAATGAGCAGTTCTTC.

This clonotype was detected a few times. V gene TRBV10-3 combines with J gene TRBJ2-1, with 9 bases aligning to TRBD1. This CDR3 is 19 amino acids long. Germline CDR1 reads ENHRY; CDR2 reads SYGVKD. The V and J ends lost 7 bases and 0 bases, in that order; junction bases with no gene match: 16. For the CDR3, the DNA is TGTGCCATCACCTTGGACAGGGGAGGGGTTGGCGGCTCCTACAATGAGCAGTTCTTC. Its translation is CAITLDRGGVGGSYNEQFF.

This rearrangement joins TRBV19 to TRBJ1-6; D may be TRBD1 (5 bases). The germline CDR1 and CDR2 sequences are LNHDA and SQIVND (reference sequence). The CDR3 is 15 amino acids. Trimming shortened V by 5 bases and J by 3 bases, and 11 bases separated the two germline ends. CDR3 protein: CASSSDSIYNSPLHF. The CDR3 nucleotides are TGTGCCAGTAGTTCTGACAGCATCTATAATTCACCCCTCCACTTT.

The chain couples TRBV6-1 to TRBJ1-3, with a tentative D call TRBD1 (6 bases). V was shortened by 5 bases and J by 3 bases, with 17 bases between the two germline ends. This CDR3 has 16 residues. Germline CDR1 is MNHNS and CDR2 is SASEGT. CDR3 sequence: CASSPPAGAGGNTIYF. CDR3 in DNA: TGTGCCAGCAGTCCTCCGGCAGGGGCGGGTGGAAACACCATATATTTT.

This clonotype was seen once. The J gene is TRBJ1-1, the V gene TRBV30, with D maybe TRBD1 (5 bases). The length of the CDR3 is 15 residues. Germline assignment: CDR1 GTSNPN and CDR2 SVGIG (reference sequence). V was trimmed by 2 bases and J by 3 bases, leaving 16 bases between them. This CDR3 reads CAWSRGGGNDTEAFF. CDR3 coding DNA: TGTGCCTGGAGTCGGGGGGGGGGGAACGACACTGAAGCTTTCTTT.

The DNA for the CDR3 is TGTGCCAGCAGCCACAGACAGGGCGTGAACACTGAAGCTTTCTTT. This encodes CASSHRQGVNTEAFF. This sequence joins TRBV3-1 and TRBJ1-1; 7 bases match TRBD1. After removal of 3 bases from V and 0 bases from J, the junction contained 4 bases not matched to a gene. Germline loops: CDR1 LGHDT, CDR2 YNNKEL (reference sequence). CDR3 length: 15 amino acids.

The sample holds a few counts of this clonotype. Here the CDR3 DNA reads TGTGCCAGCAGTTTTGGGGACCCTCCTGAAGCTTTCTTT. Its translation is CASSFGDPPEAFF. The chain employs TRBV28 and TRBJ1-1; perhaps TRBD1 as D (5 bases). Germline CDR1 MDHEN, CDR2 SYDVKM. V was clipped by 3 bases and J by 6 bases, with 11 bases between them. The CDR3 totals 13 residues.

The table lists this clonotype with a few counts. CDR3 amino acids: CATSRGAVGDTEAFF. In nucleotides, the CDR3 is TGTGCCACCAGCAGAGGGGCGGTTGGGGACACTGAAGCTTTCTTT. The genes are TRBV15 and TRBJ1-1; D ambiguous. Trimming stripped 1 base from V and 3 bases from J, with 12 bases between. Germline lookup yields CDR1 LNHNV and CDR2 YYDKDF (reference sequence). The CDR3 is made up of 15 amino acids.

The chain joins TRBV6-5 to TRBJ1-2; D is unclear. V gave up 7 bases and J gave up 4 bases, with 7 bases separating them. Germline V gene sequence: CDR1 MNHEY, CDR2 SVGAGI. This CDR3 contains 11 residues. CDR3 sequence: CASKGGYGYTF. The CDR3 nucleotides are TGTGCCAGCAAGGGCGGCTATGGCTACACCTTC.

Ten or more counts support this clonotype. The chain couples TRBV2 to TRBJ2-7; D is perhaps TRBD1 (6 bases). Trimming shortened V by 7 bases and J by 6 bases, and 13 bases separated the two germline ends. There are 12 residues in the CDR3. Germline V gene sequence: CDR1 SNHLY, CDR2 FYNNEI. The CDR3 nucleotides read TGTGCCAGCAATCAACAGGGCCCCGAGCAGTACTTC. This encodes CASNQQGPEQYF.

This clonotype was seen only a few times. This chain joins TRBV19 and TRBJ2-1; D is undetermined. Germline V lookup: CDR1 LNHDA, CDR2 SQIVND (reference sequence). The V gene lost 5 bases and the J gene lost 9 bases, with 11 bases spanning the gap. CDR3 size: 12 residues. CDR3 DNA sequence: TGTGCCAGTAGTTCGTTATACGGTGAGCAGTTCTTC. Protein sequence: CASSSLYGEQFF.

The table lists this clonotype with many counts. The chain has TRBV7-8 and TRBJ2-7; weak D call: TRBD1 (5 bases). This CDR3 has 13 residues. Between the trimmed V and J ends, which lost 4 bases and 3 bases, there was a span of 10 bases. Germline V gene data show CDR1 as SGHVS and CDR2 as FQNEAQ. The CDR3 bases are TGTGCCAGCAGCTCTAGACAGATCTACGAGCAGTACTTC. It encodes CASSSRQIYEQYF.

This clonotype occurred many times. The rearrangement links TRBV29-1 to TRBJ1-4, with 7 nucleotides matching TRBD1. Germline assignment: CDR1 SQVTM and CDR2 ANQGSEA. CDR3 length equals 14 residues. Losses at the gene ends were 6 bases for V and 5 bases for J; bases not matched to a gene: 9. This CDR3 reads CSVGAGGSNEKLFF. CDR3 DNA: TGCAGCGTAGGGGCAGGGGGTTCGAATGAAAAACTGTTTTTT.

Only one count was recorded for this clonotype. The chain joins TRBV20-1 to TRBJ2-1, with 7 positions matching TRBD2. Trimming removed 1 base from V and 7 bases from J; junction bases left unmatched: 16. This CDR3 contains 17 residues. CDR1 is DFQATT and CDR2 is SNEGSKA in the germline V gene (reference sequence). CDR3 loop: CSARARVEGGVWNEQFF. As DNA, the CDR3 is TGCAGTGCTAGAGCCCGCGTAGAGGGAGGGGTCTGGAATGAGCAGTTCTTC.

This clonotype has a handful of counts. V usage is TRBV28 and J usage is TRBJ1-2; 9 nucleotides align to TRBD1. The CDR3 covers 16 residues. The germline CDR1 and CDR2 sequences are MDHEN and SYDVKM. The V gene end was trimmed by 6 bases and the J gene end by 5 bases; junction bases not matched to a gene: 13. The DNA of the CDR3 is TGTGCCAGCAGCACCACAGACAGGGGGGCATTTTATGGCTACACCTTC. This translates into CASSTTDRGAFYGYTF.